This T cell receptor beta chain was obtained from a study of cytomegalovirus exposure and HLA in healthy donors. Produced via immunoSEQ multiplex PCR; TCRdb's table is partial and in-frame only. The table has roughly 140,000 clones, roughly nine tenths seen once; the top ten hold around 0.7%. The CDR3 consists of 13 residues. This chain uses TRBV12-2 with TRBJ1-1. TRBV12-2 is flagged as a pseudogene. Sequencing was done on a sample of PBMCs. The clonotype comes from a man aged 18 to 29 in good health and CMV-seronegative. CDR3 nucleotide sequence: TGTGCAAGGATCTATCTACGTAACACTGAAGCTTTCTTT. Translated, it gives CARIYLRNTEAFF.